Below are 23 T cell receptor beta chains sequenced from a single sample in a study of T cell responses to AZD1222 COVID-19 vaccine. The table came from immunoSEQ multiplex PCR; TCRdb's copy has only in-frame clones and leaves some out. In the table there are 180,000 or so clones, 90% to 95% of which are singletons. The source was peripheral blood, collected on day 0 of AZD1222 vaccination. The receptors originated from an adult in good health.

The V gene is TRBV27, the J gene TRBJ1-5, with D perhaps matching TRBD1 (6 bases). CDR1 and CDR2 (germline): MNHEY, SMNVEV (reference sequence). The CDR3 has 15 residues. V lost 2 bases to trimming and J lost 4 bases, with 12 bases between them. The CDR3 nucleotides are TGTGCCAGCAGTTTAGGCAGGGGCCTTAATCAGCCCCAGCATTTT. Translation gives CASSLGRGLNQPQHF.

The chain joins TRBV29-1 to TRBJ1-2, with 9 bases identical to TRBD1. The CDR3 length is 13 residues. Germline-derived CDR1 and CDR2 are SQVTM and ANQGSEA. Trimming took 5 bases from V and 7 from J; bases not matched to a gene: 8. CDR3 sequence reads: CSVNAGQGLGYTF. The CDR3 nucleotides read TGCAGCGTTAACGCGGGACAGGGCCTTGGCTACACCTTC.

In its sample, this clone was seen once. The V gene is TRBV7-2, the J gene TRBJ2-2, with unresolved D. This CDR3 has 12 amino acids. V lost 2 bases to trimming and J lost 7 bases, with 5 bases between them. Germline CDR1 and CDR2: SGHTA and FQGNSA. CDR3 amino acids: CASSLYGGELFF. The CDR3 nucleotides are TGTGCCAGCAGCTTATATGGCGGGGAGCTGTTTTTT.

The chain couples TRBV3-1 (or the pseudogene TRBV3-2) to TRBJ1-2; TRBD1 matches at 7 bases. There are 14 residues in the CDR3. Trimming cost V 3 bases and J 12 bases; bases outside gene matches: 13. Germline V lookup: CDR1 LGHDT, CDR2 YNNKEL (reference sequence). Written as DNA, the CDR3 is TGTGCCAGCAGCCAGGCTGACAGGGCTCGGAGGCACACCTTC. Translation: CASSQADRARRHTF.

The chain has TRBV9 and TRBJ1-2, with D perhaps matching TRBD1 (6 bases). CDR1 and CDR2 (germline): SGDLS, YYNGEE. This CDR3 comprises 13 residues. Trimming took 0 bases from V and 5 from J, leaving 8 bases between them. The CDR3 DNA is TGTGCCAGCAGCGTAGGGGACACGTATGGCTACACCTTC. It is translated as CASSVGDTYGYTF.

The chain has TRBV3-1 (or the pseudogene TRBV3-2) and TRBJ2-1, with a possible D match to TRBD1 (6 bases). The V end lost 7 bases, the J end lost 8 bases, and 24 bases lay between the germline ends. The CDR3 is 16 amino acids. Germline CDR1 reads LGHDT; CDR2 reads YNNKEL (reference sequence). DNA of the CDR3: TGTGCCAGCACCCCAGGGCAGGGACAAGGAAGGGATGAGCAGTTCTTC. Residues: CASTPGQGQGRDEQFF.

The V gene is TRBV5-1, the J gene TRBJ1-2, with D tentatively TRBD1 (5 bases). Germline lookup yields CDR1 SGHRS and CDR2 YFSETQ. With 0 bases removed from V and 4 bases from J, the gap between germline ends came to 10 bases. The length of the CDR3 is 14 residues. DNA of the CDR3: TGCGCCAGCAGCTTGGGGGGCACGAGCTATGGCTACACCTTC. It translates to CASSLGGTSYGYTF.

J is TRBJ2-2 and V is TRBV14; D tentatively fits TRBD1 or TRBD2 (5 bases each). Between the trimmed V and J ends, which lost 0 bases and 3 bases, there was a span of 17 bases. The V gene's germline CDR1 is SGHDN and CDR2 FVKESK. This CDR3 is 18 amino acids long. DNA of the CDR3: TGTGCCAGCAGCCAAGATCCGCTGGGGGAGACTTACACCGGGGAGCTGTTTTTT. Its protein is CASSQDPLGETYTGELFF. The variable domain in full, with the rest retrieved from reference TRBV14 and TRBJ2-2, is EAGVTQFPSHSVIEKGQTVTLRCDPISGHDNLYWYRRVMGKEIKFLLHFVKESKQDESGMPNNRFLAERTGGTYSTLKVQPAELEDSGVYFCASSQDPLGETYTGELFFGEGSRLTVL.

The CDR3 sequence is CASSSTGNNQPQHF. Here the CDR3 DNA reads TGTGCCAGCAGCTCCACAGGGAACAATCAGCCCCAGCATTTT. V gene TRBV7-8 combines with J gene TRBJ1-5; maybe TRBD1 (6 bases). CDR1 and CDR2 (germline): SGHVS, FQNEAQ. The CDR3 is 14 amino acids. V was clipped by 4 bases and J by 3 bases, with 10 bases between them.

CDR3 nucleotide sequence: TGTGCCAGCAGGCACGGGACTAGCGGGAGACACGGGGAGCTGTTTTTT. Translation gives CASRHGTSGRHGELFF. V is TRBV11-2 and J is TRBJ2-2; TRBD2 aligns across 14 bases. The CDR3 runs 16 residues. In germline, CDR1 is SGHAT, CDR2 FQNNGV. Trimming at V came to 6 bases and at J to 7 bases, leaving 7 bases not matched to a gene.

The rearrangement links TRBV27 to TRBJ1-5; no clear D. Germline V CDR1 and CDR2: MNHEY, SMNVEV (reference sequence). The V end was cut by 3 bases, the J end by 6 bases, with 15 bases between. The CDR3 consists of 15 residues. CDR3 coding DNA: TGTGCCAGCAGTTTCCTGGGTGGCAGTGGTCAGCCCCAGCATTTT. Amino acid sequence: CASSFLGGSGQPQHF.

The chain joins TRBV3-1 (or the pseudogene TRBV3-2) to TRBJ2-3; perhaps TRBD1 as D (5 bases). V lost 0 bases and J lost 10, with 11 bases in between. CDR1 LGHDT and CDR2 YNNKEL come from the germline V gene (reference sequence). CDR3 size: 13 residues. CDR3 DNA sequence: TGTGCCAGCAGCCAAGATGGGCAGGGCCCGCAGTATTTT. Protein product: CASSQDGQGPQYF.

The chain uses TRBV18 and TRBJ1-1; 10 nucleotides match TRBD1. V lost 4 bases to trimming and J lost 1 base; unmatched junction nucleotides: 3. The germline CDR1 and CDR2 sequences are KGHSH and LQKENI. This CDR3 spans 15 amino acids. The CDR3 here is CASSLGTGENTEAFF. For the CDR3, the DNA is TGTGCCAGCTCACTTGGGACAGGGGAGAACACTGAAGCTTTCTTT.

V is TRBV28 and J is TRBJ2-1, with D perhaps matching TRBD1 (5 bases). CDR1 and CDR2 (germline): MDHEN, SYDVKM. This CDR3 is 13 amino acids long. Trimming shortened V by 6 bases and J by 6 bases, and 12 bases separated the two germline ends. CDR3 region: CASSGRVINEQFF. CDR3 DNA sequence: TGTGCCAGCAGCGGCAGGGTGATCAATGAGCAGTTCTTC. The whole variable domain, remainder taken from reference TRBV28 and TRBJ2-1, is DVKVTQSSRYLVKRTGEKVFLECVQDMDHENMFWYRQDPGLGLRLIYFSYDVKMKEKGDIPEGYSVSREKKERFSLILESASTNQTSMYLCASSGRVINEQFFGPGTRLTVL.

This chain uses TRBV2 with TRBJ2-5, with 7 bases identical to TRBD1. CDR1 SNHLY and CDR2 FYNNEI come from the germline V gene. There are 13 residues in the CDR3. V gave up 6 bases and J gave up 3 bases; unmatched junction bases: 4. The CDR3 region is CASSRDREETQYF. DNA of the CDR3: TGTGCCAGCAGCCGGGACAGAGAAGAGACCCAGTACTTC.

The J gene is TRBJ1-3, the V gene TRBV6-5; D remains unclear. The CDR3 sequence is 16 residues long. CDR1 MNHEY and CDR2 SVGAGI come from the germline V gene. V was trimmed by 0 bases and J by 0 bases, leaving 9 bases between them. CDR3 nucleotide sequence: TGTGCCAGCAGTTACTCGGTTGGGGACTCTGGAAACACCATATATTTT. Its translation: CASSYSVGDSGNTIYF.

The chain employs TRBV5-6 and TRBJ1-2; TRBD1 might be the D (5 bases). V was pared by 0 bases and J by 8 bases, with 17 bases between. Per the germline V gene, CDR1 is SGHDT and CDR2 is YYEEEE. The CDR3 totals 15 residues. The CDR3 loop reads CASSLERGLGAGYTF. DNA for the CDR3: TGTGCCAGCAGCTTGGAGCGGGGACTTGGGGCCGGCTACACCTTC.

This clone was seen a few times. The V gene is TRBV6-5, the J gene TRBJ2-1, with no clear D. V lost 0 bases to trimming and J lost 5 bases, with 8 bases between them. The CDR3 spans 14 residues. The germline gives CDR1 MNHEY, CDR2 SVGAGI. CDR3: CASSYSKVDNEQFF. DNA of the CDR3: TGTGCCAGCAGTTACTCGAAAGTAGACAATGAGCAGTTCTTC.

In its sample, this clone was seen a few times. The rearrangement joins TRBV10-3 to TRBJ1-2, with D unresolved. Trimming removed 7 bases at V and 1 base at J, with 7 bases between. The CDR3 totals 12 residues. Per the germline V gene, CDR1 is ENHRY and CDR2 is SYGVKD. This CDR3 reads CAIITSNYGYTF. The CDR3 DNA reads as TGTGCCATCATAACCAGTAACTATGGCTACACCTTC.

The chain couples TRBV4-1 to TRBJ2-3; 10 nucleotides agree with TRBD2. V shed 6 bases, J shed 2 bases, and the junction held 5 bases outside the gene matches. CDR3 size: 15 residues. Per the germline V gene, CDR1 is MGHRA and CDR2 is YSYEKL. Here the CDR3 DNA reads TGCGCCAGCAGTCTACTAGCGGGGTCCACAGATACGCAGTATTTT. Translation: CASSLLAGSTDTQYF.

V gene TRBV5-6 combines with J gene TRBJ1-2, with a tentative D call TRBD1 (5 bases). The CDR3 runs 14 residues. Per germline, CDR1 SGHDT and CDR2 YYEEEE. V lost 3 bases, J lost 6 bases, and 15 bases lay in between. The CDR3 is CASSSRDSFNGYTF. DNA of the CDR3: TGTGCCAGCAGCTCACGCGACAGTTTCAATGGCTACACCTTC.

This chain joins TRBV3-1 (or the pseudogene TRBV3-2) and TRBJ1-5; TRBD1 is a possible D gene (5 bases). The ends were cut back, 0 bases at V and 16 bases at J, with 16 bases in the middle. Germline CDR1 reads LGHDT; CDR2 reads YNNKEL (reference sequence). The CDR3 spans 13 residues. The CDR3, as DNA: TGTGCCAGCAGCCAAGATACAACAGGACGAAAACATTTT. Residues: CASSQDTTGRKHF.

The J gene is TRBJ1-4, the V gene TRBV10-3; D perhaps matches TRBD1 (6 bases). The CDR3 consists of 13 residues. Germline lookup yields CDR1 ENHRY and CDR2 SYGVKD. The V end was cut by 2 bases, the J end by 7 bases, with 8 bases between. DNA for the CDR3: TGTGCCATCAGTGAGGAAGGGGGTGAAAAACTGTTTTTT. It codes for CAISEEGGEKLFF.